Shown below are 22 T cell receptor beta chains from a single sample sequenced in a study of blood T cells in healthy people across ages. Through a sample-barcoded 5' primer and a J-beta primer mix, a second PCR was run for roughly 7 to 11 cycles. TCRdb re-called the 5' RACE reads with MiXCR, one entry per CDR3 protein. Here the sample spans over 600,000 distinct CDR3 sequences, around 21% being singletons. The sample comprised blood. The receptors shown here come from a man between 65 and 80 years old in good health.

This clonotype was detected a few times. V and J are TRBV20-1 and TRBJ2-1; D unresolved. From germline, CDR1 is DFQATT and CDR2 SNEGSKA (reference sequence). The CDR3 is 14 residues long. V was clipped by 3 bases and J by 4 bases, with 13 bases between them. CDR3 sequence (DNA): TGCAGTGCTAGGGCCCCAATGAGTTACAATGAGCAGTTCTTC. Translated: CSARAPMSYNEQFF.

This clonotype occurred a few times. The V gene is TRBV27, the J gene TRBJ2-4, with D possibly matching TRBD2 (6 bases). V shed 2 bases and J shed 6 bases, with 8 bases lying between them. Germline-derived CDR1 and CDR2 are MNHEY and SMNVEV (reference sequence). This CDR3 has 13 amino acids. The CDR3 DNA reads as TGTGCCAGCAGTTTAGTGGAGGGAAACATTCAGTACTTC. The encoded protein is CASSLVEGNIQYF.

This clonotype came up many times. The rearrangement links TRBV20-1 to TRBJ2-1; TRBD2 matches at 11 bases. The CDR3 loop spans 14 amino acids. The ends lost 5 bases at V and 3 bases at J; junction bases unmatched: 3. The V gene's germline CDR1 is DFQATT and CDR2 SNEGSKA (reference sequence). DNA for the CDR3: TGCAGTGCTCAACTAGCGGGAGTCTACAATGAGCAGTTCTTC. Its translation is CSAQLAGVYNEQFF.

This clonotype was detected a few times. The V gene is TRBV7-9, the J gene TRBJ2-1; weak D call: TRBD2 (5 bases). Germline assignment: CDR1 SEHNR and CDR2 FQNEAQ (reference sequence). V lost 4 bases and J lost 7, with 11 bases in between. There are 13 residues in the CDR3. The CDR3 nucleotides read TGTGCCAGCAGCTGGACTGGGGAGAATGAGCAGTTCTTC. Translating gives CASSWTGENEQFF.

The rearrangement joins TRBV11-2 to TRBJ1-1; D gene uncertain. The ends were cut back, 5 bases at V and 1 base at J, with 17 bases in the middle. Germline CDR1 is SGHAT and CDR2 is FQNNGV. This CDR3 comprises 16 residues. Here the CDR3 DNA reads TGTGCCAGCAGCCTGACTTCTAGGTCATGGAACACTGAAGCTTTCTTT. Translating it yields CASSLTSRSWNTEAFF.

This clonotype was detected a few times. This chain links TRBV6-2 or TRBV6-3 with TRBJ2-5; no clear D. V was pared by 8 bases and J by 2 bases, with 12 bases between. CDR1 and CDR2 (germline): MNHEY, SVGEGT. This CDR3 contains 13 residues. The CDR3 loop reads CASVLGMQETQYF. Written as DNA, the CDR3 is TGTGCCAGCGTATTGGGGATGCAAGAGACCCAGTACTTC.

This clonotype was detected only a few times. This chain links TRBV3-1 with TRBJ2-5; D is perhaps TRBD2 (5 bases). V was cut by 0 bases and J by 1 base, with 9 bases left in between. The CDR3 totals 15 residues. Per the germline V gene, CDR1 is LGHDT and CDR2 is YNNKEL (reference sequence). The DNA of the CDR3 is TGTGCCAGCAGCCAAGACCCAGCGGCCCAAGAGACCCAGTACTTC. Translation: CASSQDPAAQETQYF.

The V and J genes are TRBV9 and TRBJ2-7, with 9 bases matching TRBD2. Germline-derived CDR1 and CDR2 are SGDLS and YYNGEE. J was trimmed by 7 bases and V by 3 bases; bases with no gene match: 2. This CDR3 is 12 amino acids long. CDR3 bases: TGTGCCAGCAGCGGACTAGCGGATGAGCAGTACTTC. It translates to CASSGLADEQYF.

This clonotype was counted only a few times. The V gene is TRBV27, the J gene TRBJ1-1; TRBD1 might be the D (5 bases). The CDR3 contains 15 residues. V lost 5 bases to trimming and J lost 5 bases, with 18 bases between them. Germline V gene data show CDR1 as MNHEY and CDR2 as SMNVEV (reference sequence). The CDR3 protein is CASSPQRRGVTEAFF. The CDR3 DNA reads TGTGCCAGCAGTCCCCAAAGGCGAGGGGTGACTGAAGCTTTCTTT.

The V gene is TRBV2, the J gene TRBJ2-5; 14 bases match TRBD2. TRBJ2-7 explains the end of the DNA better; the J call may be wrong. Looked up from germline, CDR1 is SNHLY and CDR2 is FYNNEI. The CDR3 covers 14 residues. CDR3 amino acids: CASRGLAGVYEQYF. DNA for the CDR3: TGTGCCAGCAGGGGACTAGCGGGAGTCTACGAGCAGTACTTC.

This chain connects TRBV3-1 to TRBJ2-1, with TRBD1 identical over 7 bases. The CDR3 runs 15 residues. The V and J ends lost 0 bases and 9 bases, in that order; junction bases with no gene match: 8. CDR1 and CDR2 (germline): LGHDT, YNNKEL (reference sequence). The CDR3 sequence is CASSQDGPPGGEQFF. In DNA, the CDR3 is TGTGCCAGCAGCCAAGATGGGCCTCCAGGGGGTGAGCAGTTCTTC.

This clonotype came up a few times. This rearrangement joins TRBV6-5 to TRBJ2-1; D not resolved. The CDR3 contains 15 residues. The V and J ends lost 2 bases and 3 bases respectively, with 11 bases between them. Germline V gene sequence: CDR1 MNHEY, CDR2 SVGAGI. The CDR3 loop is CASSYRTPYYNEQFF. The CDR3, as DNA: TGTGCCAGCAGTTACAGGACCCCCTACTACAATGAGCAGTTCTTC.

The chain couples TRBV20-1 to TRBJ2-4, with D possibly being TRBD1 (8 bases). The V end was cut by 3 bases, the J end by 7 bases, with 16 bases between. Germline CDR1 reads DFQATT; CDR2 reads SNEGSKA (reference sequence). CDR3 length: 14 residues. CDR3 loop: CSASKQGGINIQYF. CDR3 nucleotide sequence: TGCAGTGCTAGTAAACAGGGGGGGATCAACATTCAGTACTTC.

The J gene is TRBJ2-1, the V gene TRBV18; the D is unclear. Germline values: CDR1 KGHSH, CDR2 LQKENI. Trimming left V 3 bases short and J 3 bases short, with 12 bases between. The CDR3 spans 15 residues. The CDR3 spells CASSPVRSLYNEQFF. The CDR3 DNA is TGTGCCAGCTCACCCGTAAGGTCCCTCTACAATGAGCAGTTCTTC.

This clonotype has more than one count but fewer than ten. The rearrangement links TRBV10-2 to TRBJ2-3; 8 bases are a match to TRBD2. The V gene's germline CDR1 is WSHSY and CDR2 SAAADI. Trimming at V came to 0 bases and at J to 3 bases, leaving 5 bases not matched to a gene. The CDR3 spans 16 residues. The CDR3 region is CASSESSGRLTDTQYF. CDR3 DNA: TGCGCCAGCAGTGAGTCGAGCGGGAGATTGACAGATACGCAGTATTTT.

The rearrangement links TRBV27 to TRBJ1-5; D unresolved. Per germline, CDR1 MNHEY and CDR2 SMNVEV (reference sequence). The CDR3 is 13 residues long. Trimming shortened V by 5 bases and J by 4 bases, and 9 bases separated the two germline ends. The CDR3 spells CASSRSGNQPQHF. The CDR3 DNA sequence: TGTGCCAGCAGTAGGAGCGGGAATCAGCCCCAGCATTTT.

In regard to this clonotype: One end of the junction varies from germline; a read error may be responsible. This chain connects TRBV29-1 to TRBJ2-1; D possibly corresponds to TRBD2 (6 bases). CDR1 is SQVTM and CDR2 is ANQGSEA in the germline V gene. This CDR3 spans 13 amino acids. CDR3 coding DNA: TGCACCGTAGCGGTGAGCTCCTACAATGAGCAGCTCTTC. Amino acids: CTVAVSSYNEQLF.

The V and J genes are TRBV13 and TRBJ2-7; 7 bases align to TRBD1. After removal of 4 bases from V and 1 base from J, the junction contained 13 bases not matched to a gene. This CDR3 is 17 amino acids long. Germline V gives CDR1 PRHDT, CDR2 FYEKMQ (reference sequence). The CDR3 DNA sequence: TGTGCCAGCAGCTCTCGGAGCACAGGGGATCGGTCCTACGAGCAGTACTTC. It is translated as CASSSRSTGDRSYEQYF.

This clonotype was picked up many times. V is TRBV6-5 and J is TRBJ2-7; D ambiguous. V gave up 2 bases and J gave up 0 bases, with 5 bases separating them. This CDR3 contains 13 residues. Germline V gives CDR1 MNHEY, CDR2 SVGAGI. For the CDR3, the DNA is TGTGCCAGCAGTTACCCCGACTCCTACGAGCAGTACTTC. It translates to CASSYPDSYEQYF.

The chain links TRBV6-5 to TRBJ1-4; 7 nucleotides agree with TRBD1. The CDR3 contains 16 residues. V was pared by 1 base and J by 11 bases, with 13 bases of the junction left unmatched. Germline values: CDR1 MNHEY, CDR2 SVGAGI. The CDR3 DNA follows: TGTGCCAGCAGTTACTACCCTGGGGACAGTCCTGAGAAACTGTTTTTT. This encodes CASSYYPGDSPEKLFF.

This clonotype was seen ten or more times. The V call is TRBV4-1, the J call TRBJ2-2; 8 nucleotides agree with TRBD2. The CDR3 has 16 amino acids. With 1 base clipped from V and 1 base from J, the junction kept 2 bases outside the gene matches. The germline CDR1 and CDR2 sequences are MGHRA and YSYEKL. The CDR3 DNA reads TGCGCCAGCAGCCAAGGACTAGCGAGGAACACCGGGGAGCTGTTTTTT. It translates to CASSQGLARNTGELFF.

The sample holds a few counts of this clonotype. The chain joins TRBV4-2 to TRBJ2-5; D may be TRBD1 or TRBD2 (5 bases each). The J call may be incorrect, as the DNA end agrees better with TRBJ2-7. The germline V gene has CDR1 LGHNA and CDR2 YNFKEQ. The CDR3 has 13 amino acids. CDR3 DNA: TGTGCCAGCAGCCAAGAACGGGACCACGAGCAGTACTTC. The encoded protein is CASSQERDHEQYF.